A single sample gave rise to the 16 T cell receptor delta chains below, sequenced in a study of gamma-delta T cells after stem cell transplantation. TCRdb redid clone calling on the RT-PCR reads using CATT. The sample has fewer than 1,500 delta-chain clones, around 13% seen once. Sequenced: gamma-delta T cells. The source of these receptors is a human donor. It is not recorded whose cells these are; they may come from a transplant donor.

Regarding this clone: TCRdb lists the protein of a much larger clone for this DNA, which differs at residue 8, so this is likely a read error; the protein given here is translated from the DNA itself. V and J are TRDV2 and TRDJ1; D might be TRDD3 (5 bases). The CDR3 is made up of 19 amino acids. V lost 0 bases and J 0 bases, leaving 22 bases between the germline ends. From germline, CDR1 is GEAIGNYY and CDR2 EKD. CDR3 nucleotide sequence: TGTGCCTGTGACACCGGGGAACGGGGGCCCCGGCGGGACACCGATAAACTCATCTTT. It codes for CACDTGERGPRRDTDKLIF.

On this clone itself: TCRdb's protein for this DNA is that of a much larger clone and differs from the translation at residue 6, likely a read error; the protein shown is the DNA translation. The chain recombines TRDV2 with TRDJ1, with 11 bases that match TRDD3. The germline V gene has CDR1 GEAIGNYY and CDR2 EKD. The CDR3 contains 17 residues. J gave up 9 bases and V 3 bases, and 17 bases lay outside the gene matches. Written as DNA, the CDR3 is TGTGCCTGTGACTCACGGACCGCCGGACTGGGGGATAGGGAACTCATCTTT. Its protein product is CACDSRTAGLGDRELIF.

With regard to this clone: The protein that TCRdb holds for this DNA derives from a much larger clone and differs from the translated DNA at residue 4, which likely indicates a read error; the protein shown here is translated from the DNA. The chain links TRDV2 to TRDJ1, with 13 bases aligning to TRDD3. Germline loops: CDR1 GEAIGNYY, CDR2 EKD. The CDR3 runs to 19 residues. CDR3 DNA: TGTGCCTGTGGCACCCTTATACTGGGGGATACGGCTACCACCGATAAACTCATCTTT. Translated, it gives CACGTLILGDTATTDKLIF.

This clone was seen a handful of times. A single base is all that separates this from a far larger clone, so a read error is likely. This sample includes further DNA sequences coding for the same CDR3. This chain joins TRDV2 and TRDJ1; 13 bases fit TRDD3. The length of the CDR3 is 18 residues. Unmatched junction bases numbered 11, after V lost 1 base and J lost 4 bases. From germline, CDR1 is GEAIGNYY and CDR2 EKD. CDR3 bases: TGTGCCTGTGACACACTACTGGGGGATACGCCTAGCATCGATAAACTCATCTTT. Translating gives CACDTLLGDTPSIDKLIF.

Concerning this clone: A far larger clone is a single base away, which makes a read error likely. V is TRDV2 and J is TRDJ3; 7 bases map to TRDD3. This CDR3 has 21 amino acids. CDR1 GEAIGNYY and CDR2 EKD come from the germline V gene. The V gene end was trimmed by 0 bases and the J gene end by 0 bases; junction bases not matched to a gene: 13. The CDR3, as DNA: TGTGCCTGTGACACCATCCGTTCTGGGGGTCCGAGCTCCTGGGACACCCGACAGATGTTTTTC. Translated: CACDTIRSGGPSSWDTRQMFF.

On this clone: A far larger clone is a single base away, which makes a read error likely. The rearrangement uses TRDV2 and TRDJ1; 9 bases match TRDD3. J was trimmed by 0 bases and V by 0 bases; bases with no gene match: 28. CDR1 is GEAIGNYY and CDR2 is EKD in the germline V gene. The CDR3 contains 24 residues. The CDR3 DNA reads as TGTGCCTGTGACACCGTGGAAAGATCGGTGAGTGCAGGTGACTGGGGGACCTACACCGATAAACTCATCTTT. Its translation: CACDTVERSVSAGDWGTYTDKLIF.

This clone is judged large (0.1 to 1%). This chain connects TRDV2 to TRDJ1; 9 positions match TRDD3. This CDR3 has 19 amino acids. V was clipped by 0 bases and J by 2 bases; unmatched bases: 15. Looked up from germline, CDR1 is GEAIGNYY and CDR2 is EKD. The CDR3 nucleotides are TGTGCCTGTGACACCGTGGTGTATACGAATCTGGGGGATACCGATAAACTCATCTTT. As protein: CACDTVVYTNLGDTDKLIF.

Comment on this clone: A far larger clone is off by one base, so a read error is likely. V usage is TRDV2 and J usage is TRDJ1; a weak D match, TRDD2 (8 bases). CDR1 and CDR2 (germline): GEAIGNYY, EKD. The germline V and J ends were trimmed by 1 base and 0 bases, with 35 bases remaining between them. The CDR3 loop spans 23 amino acids. The CDR3 here is CACDTRSSYPVLGIRGYTDKLIF. CDR3 DNA sequence: TGTGCCTGTGACACGAGATCTTCCTACCCCGTACTGGGGATCAGGGGGTACACCGATAAACTCATCTTT.

This clone has just a few counts. This likely stems from a read error, as it lies one base from a far larger clone. The sample has other DNA sequences that encode this CDR3 too. The CDR3 coding sequence is TGTGCCTGTGACACGGTCGCAAGGTTTCGAGACACAGATAAACTCATCTTT. Translation: CACDTVARFRDTDKLIF. The chain joins TRDV2 to TRDJ1; D is unresolved. From germline, CDR1 is GEAIGNYY and CDR2 EKD. The CDR3 is 17 amino acids.

The V and J genes are TRDV2 and TRDJ1; the match to TRDD3 covers 12 bases. Per the germline V gene, CDR1 is GEAIGNYY and CDR2 is EKD. V was pared by 3 bases and J by 1 base, with 8 bases of the junction left unmatched. The CDR3 totals 17 residues. The CDR3 reads CACDPVLGDTSTDKLIF. DNA of the CDR3: TGTGCCTGTGACCCGGTACTGGGGGATACATCCACCGATAAACTCATCTTT.

Comment on this clone: The likely explanation is a read error, given a far larger clone one base away. The chain recombines TRDV2 with TRDJ1; 13 bases agree with TRDD3. Germline V lookup: CDR1 GEAIGNYY, CDR2 EKD. The CDR3 extends over 23 amino acids. CDR3 coding DNA: TGTGCCTGTGACACCCTCGGGCCCCCCTTACTGGGGGATACGCTTCAGTACACCGATAACCTCATCTTT. Its translation is CACDTLGPPLLGDTLQYTDNLIF.

On this clone itself: The mismatch at residue 8 between this DNA's translation and the TCRdb protein of a much larger clone likely reflects a read error; the protein shown is translated from the DNA. This chain links TRDV2 with TRDJ3, with 8 bases matching TRDD3. Germline V gene sequence: CDR1 GEAIGNYY, CDR2 EKD. J lost 6 bases, V lost 2 bases, and 11 bases had no gene match. The CDR3 covers 18 residues. The CDR3 region has the DNA TGTGCCTGTGACATGCTGGGGGAGACGCCCTTGGACACCCGACAGATGTTTTTC. Residues: CACDMLGETPLDTRQMFF.

About this clone itself: The protein that TCRdb holds for this DNA derives from a much larger clone and differs from the translated DNA at residue 7, which likely indicates a read error; the protein shown here is translated from the DNA. This chain uses TRDV2 with TRDJ1; 9 positions match TRDD3. Germline CDR1 is GEAIGNYY and CDR2 is EKD. V lost 0 bases to trimming and J lost 0 bases; unmatched junction nucleotides: 10. The CDR3 sequence is 18 residues long. The CDR3 spells CACDTVRTGGHYTDKLIF. Here the CDR3 DNA reads TGTGCCTGTGACACCGTCCGTACTGGGGGACACTACACCGATAAACTCATCTTT.

The chain carries TRDV2 and TRDJ1; 7 bases align to TRDD3. The CDR3 extends over 16 amino acids. After removal of 1 base from V and 1 base from J, the junction contained 8 bases not matched to a gene. Looked up from germline, CDR1 is GEAIGNYY and CDR2 is EKD. For the CDR3, the DNA is TGTGCCTGTGACACGCTGGGGGGATCCGTCACCGATAAACTCATCTTT. This codes for CACDTLGGSVTDKLIF.

This clone has more than one count but fewer than ten. A far more abundant clone sits one base away, making this likely a read error. Other nucleotide sequences in the sample specify the same CDR3. The chain carries TRDV2 and TRDJ1; no firm D call. The CDR3 runs 14 residues. CDR1 is GEAIGNYY, CDR2 EKD, per germline. Here the CDR3 DNA reads TGTGCCTGTGACACCGTGGTACTTACCGACAAACTCATCTTT. This sequence encodes CACDTVVLTDKLIF.

In this sample, this clone turned up a few times. A read error likely explains this, since a far larger clone differs by one base. CDR3 coding DNA: TGTGCCTGTGACACACTGGTACTGGGGGATCAAACTCGACTGTACACCGATAAACTCATCTTT. It encodes CACDTLVLGDQTRLYTDKLIF. This sequence joins TRDV2 and TRDJ1; TRDD3 agrees at 10 bases. This CDR3 is built from 21 residues. From germline, CDR1 is GEAIGNYY and CDR2 EKD. J was trimmed by 0 bases and V by 1 base; bases with no gene match: 19.